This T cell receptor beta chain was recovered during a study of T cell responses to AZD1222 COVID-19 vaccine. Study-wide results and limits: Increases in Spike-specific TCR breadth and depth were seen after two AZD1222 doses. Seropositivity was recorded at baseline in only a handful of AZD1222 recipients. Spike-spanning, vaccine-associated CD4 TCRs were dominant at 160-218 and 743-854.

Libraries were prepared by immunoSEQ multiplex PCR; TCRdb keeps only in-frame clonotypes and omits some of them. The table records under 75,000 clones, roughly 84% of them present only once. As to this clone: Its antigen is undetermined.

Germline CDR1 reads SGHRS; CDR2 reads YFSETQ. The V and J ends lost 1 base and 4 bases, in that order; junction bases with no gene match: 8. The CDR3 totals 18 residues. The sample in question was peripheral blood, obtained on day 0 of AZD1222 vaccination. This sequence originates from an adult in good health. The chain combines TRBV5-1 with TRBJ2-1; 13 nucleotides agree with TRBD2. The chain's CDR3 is CASSLLGTSGDRYNEQFF. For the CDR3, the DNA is TGCGCCAGCAGCTTGCTCGGGACTAGCGGGGACCGTTACAATGAGCAGTTCTTC.